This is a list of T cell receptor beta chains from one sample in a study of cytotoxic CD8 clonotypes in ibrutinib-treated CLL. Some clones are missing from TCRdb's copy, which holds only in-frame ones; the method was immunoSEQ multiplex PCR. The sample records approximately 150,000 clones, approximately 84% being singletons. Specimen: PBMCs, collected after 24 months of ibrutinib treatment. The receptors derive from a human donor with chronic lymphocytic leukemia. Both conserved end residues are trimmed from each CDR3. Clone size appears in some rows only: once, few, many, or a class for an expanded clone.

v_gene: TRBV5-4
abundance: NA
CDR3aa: ASSLEAGRYGYT

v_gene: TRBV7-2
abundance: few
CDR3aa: ASSLVAAEQF

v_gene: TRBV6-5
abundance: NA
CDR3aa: ASSYVGGGEKLF

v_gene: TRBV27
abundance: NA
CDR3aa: ASSRTMNTEAF

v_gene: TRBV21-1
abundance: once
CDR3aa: ASTDSLPGCEKLF

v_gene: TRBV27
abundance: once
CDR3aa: ASSSTSGLQFPHQKEQF

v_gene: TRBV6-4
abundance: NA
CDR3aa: ASSAGQGGVNTEAF

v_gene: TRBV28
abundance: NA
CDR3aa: ASSFEGLRNEQY

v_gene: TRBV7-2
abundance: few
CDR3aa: ASTLIGGAGNTIY

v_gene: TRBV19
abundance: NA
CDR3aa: ASSTSQGRGQPQH

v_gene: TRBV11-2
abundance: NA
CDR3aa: ASSPVAGASTDTQY

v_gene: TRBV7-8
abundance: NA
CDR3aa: AARASGTDTQY

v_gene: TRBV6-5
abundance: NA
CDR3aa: ASGLRREEAF

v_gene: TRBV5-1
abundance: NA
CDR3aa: ASSLTGIPTNEKLF

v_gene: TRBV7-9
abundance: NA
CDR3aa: ASKRIGVTEAF

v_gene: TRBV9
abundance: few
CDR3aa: ASSVEADTQY

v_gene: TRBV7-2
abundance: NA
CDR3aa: ASSPTGQGSTGELF

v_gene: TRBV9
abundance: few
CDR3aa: ASNDRIGGYT

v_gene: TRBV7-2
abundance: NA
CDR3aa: ASSLRDTQY

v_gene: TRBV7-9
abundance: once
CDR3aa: ASSLGTDTQY

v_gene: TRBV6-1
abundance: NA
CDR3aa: ASSEGRPPAPLH

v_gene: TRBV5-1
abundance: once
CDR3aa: ASSPRLDRGGGNTIY

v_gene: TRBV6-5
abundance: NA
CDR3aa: ASRAPGQTNYGYT

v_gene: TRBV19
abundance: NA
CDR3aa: ASLSGGIDTEAF

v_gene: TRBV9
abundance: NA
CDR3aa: ASSVGGTDTQY

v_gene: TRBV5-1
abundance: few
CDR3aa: ASRGTGSSNEQF

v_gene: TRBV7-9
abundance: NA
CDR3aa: ASSLDIPGYT

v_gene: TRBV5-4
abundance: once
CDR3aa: ASSYRAGSEKLF

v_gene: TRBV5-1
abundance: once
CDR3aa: ASSLLPFGQGGVGNTIY

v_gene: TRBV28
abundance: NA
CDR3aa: ASSADYGYT

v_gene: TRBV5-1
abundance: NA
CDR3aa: ASSYTKARPDEQF

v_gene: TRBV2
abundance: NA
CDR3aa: ASSSVGEDSSYEQY

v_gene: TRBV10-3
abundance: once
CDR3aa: AISDRSGGSYNEQF

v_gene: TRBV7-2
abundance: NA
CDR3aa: ASRLGGAVTGELF

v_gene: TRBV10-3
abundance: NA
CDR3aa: AISPVSNEQF